This entry describes one T cell receptor beta chain. The data belong to a study of blood T cell repertoires in COVID-19. Overall study: Acute and convalescent COVID-19 samples came from the United States, Italy and Spain. Sample material is recorded as cDNA or gDNA derived from T cells, B-cell-depleted T cells, or PBMCs.

Participants were placed into cohorts based on the clinical history they reported. As processed by the authors: Nucleated cell counts were estimated from reference gene primer amplification. The repertoire was sequenced with immunoSEQ multiplex PCR; TCRdb's copy has only in-frame clones and lacks some. D and trimming were read from the DNA, whereas the V and J calls and clone size are those reported in that table. The data show roughly 180,000 clones, over 70% seen once. Material for sequencing was PBMCs or T cells enriched from blood (not recorded which). The receptor was derived from a woman in her 40s with acute COVID-19.

CDR3 DNA: TGTGCCAGCAGCGGAACTATAGGGGCCAACGTCCTGACTTTC. Translation: CASSGTIGANVLTF. This chain links TRBV9 with TRBJ2-6; the D is unclear. Germline V gene data show CDR1 as SGDLS and CDR2 as YYNGEE. The CDR3 contains 14 residues. Deletions cut 3 bases from V and 4 bases from J, with 8 bases between.